This T cell receptor (beta chain) was sequenced in a study of T-cell reconstitution after alpha-beta-depleted transplantation in children. Germline V gene sequence: CDR1 DFQATT, CDR2 SNEGSKA (reference sequence). The CDR3 has 13 amino acids. V lost 6 bases and J lost 6, with 16 bases in between. Ten or more counts support this clonotype. Unique molecular identifiers were incorporated when the TCRbeta library was constructed. TCRdb re-called the PCR reads with MiXCR, one entry per CDR3 protein. The repertoire holds over 70,000 distinct CDR3 sequences, 7% to 10% seen once, with 5.5% to 8% in the top ten.

This chain uses TRBV20-1 with TRBJ2-3; a possible D gene is TRBD2 (6 bases). The sample consisted of PBMCs from the stem cell graft donor, taken from the stem cell graft. This receptor was obtained from a human donor who donated a stem cell graft to a child with congenital amegakaryocytic thrombocytopenia. The CDR3 here is CSAGLRGSDTQYF. For the CDR3, the DNA is TGCAGTGCGGGACTTAGGGGTTCTGATACGCAGTATTTT.